This TCR beta chain is from a study of CD8 T cells in Susac syndrome. V was shortened by 6 bases and J by 0 bases, with 8 bases between the two germline ends. This CDR3 has 13 residues. This clonotype was picked up one time. RNA totalling roughly 0.5 to 1 ug underwent reverse transcription with random hexamers. TCRdb recomputed calls from the immunoSEQ multiplex PCR reads with MiXCR, one row per CDR3 protein. The table has 100,000 to 150,000 distinct CDR3 sequences, around 80% seen once. The multiple sclerosis controls consisted of treatment-naive patients with relapsing-remitting disease, either stable or active.

This TCR derives from a human donor with multiple sclerosis. The V gene is TRBV12-3 or TRBV12-4, the J gene TRBJ2-5; TRBD2 is a possible D gene (5 bases). The specimen was CD8+ T cells from PBMCs. The CDR3 spells CASRPEDQETQYF. The CDR3 region has the DNA TGTGCCAGCAGGCCGGAGGACCAAGAGACCCAGTACTTC.